The present entry profiles one T cell receptor (beta chain) with its context. The target antigen is unknown. Looked up from germline, CDR1 is MDHEN and CDR2 is SYDVKM. The V end lost 1 base, the J end lost 4 bases, and 7 bases lay between the germline ends. This CDR3 comprises 13 residues. The entry originates in a study of sequential checkpoint blockade in melanoma. Study-wide context: Patients were randomized 1:1 to nivolumab-then-ipilimumab or ipilimumab-then-nivolumab first-line. About 88 pretreatment tumor DNA samples were TCRβ immunosequenced. About two dozen patients had tumor biopsies before treatment and at week 13.

General study points: Response in arm A was associated with pretreatment TIL clonality.

Clones were sequenced by immunoSEQ multiplex PCR, and TCRdb holds only the in-frame ones, with some missing. The table records about 19,000 clones, roughly two thirds of them present only once. Treatment meaning: randomized to nivolumab then ipilimumab (arm A) or the reverse (arm B). The source of this sequence is a human donor with melanoma. V and J are TRBV28 and TRBJ1-2, with unresolved D. The sample here was tumor tissue (inferred from file names), taken from a patient given nivolumab and ipilimumab in sequence. The CDR3 sequence: CASSLSPGYGYTF. For the CDR3, the DNA is TGTGCCAGCAGTTTATCTCCAGGCTATGGCTACACCTTC.